This TCR beta chain originates from a study of T cell responses to AZD1222 COVID-19 vaccine. Assay: immunoSEQ multiplex PCR; the TCRdb copy retains only in-frame clones and omits some. The data hold 90,000 to 110,000 clones, with 90% to 95% observed a single time. The sequences come from peripheral blood, collected on day 0 of AZD1222 vaccination. The TCR comes from an adult in good health.

The CDR3 loop is CASSRGYSGFMDEQFF. In DNA form, the CDR3 reads TGTGCCAGCAGCCGAGGTTATAGCGGTTTTATGGATGAGCAGTTCTTC. The chain uses TRBV3-1 (or the pseudogene TRBV3-2) and TRBJ2-1; a possible D gene is TRBD2 (6 bases). Deletions cut 4 bases from V and 8 bases from J, with 21 bases between. CDR3 length: 16 residues. Germline V gives CDR1 LGHDT, CDR2 YNNKEL (reference sequence).